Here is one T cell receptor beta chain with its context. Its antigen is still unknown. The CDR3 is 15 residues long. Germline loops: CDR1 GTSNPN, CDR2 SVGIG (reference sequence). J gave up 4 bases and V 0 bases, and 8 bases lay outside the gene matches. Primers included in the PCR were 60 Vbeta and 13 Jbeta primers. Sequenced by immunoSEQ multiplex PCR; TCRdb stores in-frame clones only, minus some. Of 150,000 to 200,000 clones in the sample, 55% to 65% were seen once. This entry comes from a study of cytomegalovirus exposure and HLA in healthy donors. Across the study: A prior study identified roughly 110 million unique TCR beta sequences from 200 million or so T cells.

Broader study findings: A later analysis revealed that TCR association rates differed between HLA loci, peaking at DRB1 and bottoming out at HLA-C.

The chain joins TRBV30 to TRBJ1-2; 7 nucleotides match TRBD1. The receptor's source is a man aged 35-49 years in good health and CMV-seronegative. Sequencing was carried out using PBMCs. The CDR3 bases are TGTGCCTGGAGTGTACGACAGGGTCCTAGCTATGGCTACACCTTC. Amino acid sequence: CAWSVRQGPSYGYTF. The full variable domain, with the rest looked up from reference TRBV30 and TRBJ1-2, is SQTIHQWPATLVQPVGSPLSLECTVEGTSNPNLYWYRQAAGRGLQLLFYSVGIGQISSEVPQNLSASRPQDRQFILSSKKLLLSDSGFYLCAWSVRQGPSYGYTFGSGTRLTVV.